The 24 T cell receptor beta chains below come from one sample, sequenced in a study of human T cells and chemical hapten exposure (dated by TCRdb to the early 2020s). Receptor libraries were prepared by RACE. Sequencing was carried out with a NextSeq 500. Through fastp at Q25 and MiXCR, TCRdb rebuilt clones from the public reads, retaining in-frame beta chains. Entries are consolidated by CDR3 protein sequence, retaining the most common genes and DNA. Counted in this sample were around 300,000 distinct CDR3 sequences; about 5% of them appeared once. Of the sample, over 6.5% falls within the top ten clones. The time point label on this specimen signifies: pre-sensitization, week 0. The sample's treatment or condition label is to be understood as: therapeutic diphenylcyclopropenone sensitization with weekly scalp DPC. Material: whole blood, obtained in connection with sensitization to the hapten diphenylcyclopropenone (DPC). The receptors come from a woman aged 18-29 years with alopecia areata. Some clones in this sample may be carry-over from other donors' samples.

CDR3 loop: CASTQSEGGYEQYF. DNA of the CDR3: TGTGCCAGCACTCAATCGGAGGGGGGTTACGAGCAGTACTTC. V is TRBV28 and J is TRBJ2-7, with D possibly being TRBD1 or TRBD2 (6 bases each). The germline CDR1 and CDR2 sequences are MDHEN and SYDVKM. The CDR3 has 14 residues. Trimming took off 7 bases at V and 4 bases at J, with 17 bases between the two ends.

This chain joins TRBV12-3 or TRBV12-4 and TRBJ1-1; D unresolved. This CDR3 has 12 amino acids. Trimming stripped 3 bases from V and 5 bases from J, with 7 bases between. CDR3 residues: CASSFVQTEAFF. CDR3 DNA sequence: TGTGCCAGCAGTTTTGTACAGACTGAAGCTTTCTTT.

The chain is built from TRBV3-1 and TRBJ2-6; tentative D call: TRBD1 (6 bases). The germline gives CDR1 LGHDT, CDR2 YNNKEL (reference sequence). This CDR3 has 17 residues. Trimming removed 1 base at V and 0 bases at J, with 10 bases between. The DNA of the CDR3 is TGTGCCAGCAGCCAAGGGACAGTGTCCTCTGGGGCCAACGTCCTGACTTTC. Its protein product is CASSQGTVSSGANVLTF.

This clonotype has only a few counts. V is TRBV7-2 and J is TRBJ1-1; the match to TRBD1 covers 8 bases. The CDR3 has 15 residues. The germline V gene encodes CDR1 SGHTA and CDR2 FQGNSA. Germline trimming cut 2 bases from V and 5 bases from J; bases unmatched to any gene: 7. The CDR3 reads CASSLQGALGTEAFF. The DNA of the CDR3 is TGTGCCAGCAGCTTACAGGGGGCGCTTGGAACTGAAGCTTTCTTT.

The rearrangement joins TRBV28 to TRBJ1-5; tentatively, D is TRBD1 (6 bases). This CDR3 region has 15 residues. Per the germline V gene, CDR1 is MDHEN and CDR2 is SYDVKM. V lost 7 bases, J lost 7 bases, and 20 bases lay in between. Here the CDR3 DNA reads TGTGCCAGCATCCCGCGTAGGGGGGCGCGGCAGCCCCAGCATTTT. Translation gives CASIPRRGARQPQHF.

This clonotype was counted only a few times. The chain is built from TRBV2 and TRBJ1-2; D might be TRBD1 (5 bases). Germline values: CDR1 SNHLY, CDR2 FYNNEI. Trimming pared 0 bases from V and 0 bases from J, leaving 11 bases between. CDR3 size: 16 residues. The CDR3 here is CASSEAGVNSNYGYTF. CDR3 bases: TGTGCCAGCAGTGAAGCAGGGGTCAACTCTAACTATGGCTACACCTTC.

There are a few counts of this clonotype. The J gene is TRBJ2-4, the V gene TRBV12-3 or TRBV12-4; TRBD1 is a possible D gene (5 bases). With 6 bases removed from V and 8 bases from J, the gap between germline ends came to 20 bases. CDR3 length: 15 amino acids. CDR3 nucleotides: TGTGCCAGCAGCCTCCACGCAGGGTCGTTGTACATTCAGTACTTC. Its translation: CASSLHAGSLYIQYF.

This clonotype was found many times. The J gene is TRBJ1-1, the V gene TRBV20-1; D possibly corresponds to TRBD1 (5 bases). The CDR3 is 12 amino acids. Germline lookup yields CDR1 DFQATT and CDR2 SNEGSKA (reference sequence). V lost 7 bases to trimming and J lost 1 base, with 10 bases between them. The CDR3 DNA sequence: TGCAGTGTTCCAACAGGGAACACTGAAGCTTTCTTT. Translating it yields CSVPTGNTEAFF.

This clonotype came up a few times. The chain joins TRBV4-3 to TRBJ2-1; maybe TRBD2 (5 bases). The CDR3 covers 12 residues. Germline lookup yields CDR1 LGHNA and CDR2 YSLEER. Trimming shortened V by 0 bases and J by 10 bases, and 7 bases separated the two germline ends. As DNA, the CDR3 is TGCGCCAGCAGCCAAGATAGGAGGGAGCAGTTCTTC. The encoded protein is CASSQDRREQFF.

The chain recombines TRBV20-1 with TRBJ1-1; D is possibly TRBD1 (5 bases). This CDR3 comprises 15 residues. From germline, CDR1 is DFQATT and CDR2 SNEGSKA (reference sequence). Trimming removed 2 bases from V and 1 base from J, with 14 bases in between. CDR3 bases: TGCAGTGCTAGACACCCCAGGAGGGGGAACACTGAAGCTTTCTTT. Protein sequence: CSARHPRRGNTEAFF.

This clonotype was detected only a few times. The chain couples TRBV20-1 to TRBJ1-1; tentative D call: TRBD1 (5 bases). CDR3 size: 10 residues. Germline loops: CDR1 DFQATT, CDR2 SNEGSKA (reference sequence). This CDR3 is CRGENTEAFF. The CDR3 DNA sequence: TGCAGAGGGGAAAACACTGAAGCTTTCTTT.

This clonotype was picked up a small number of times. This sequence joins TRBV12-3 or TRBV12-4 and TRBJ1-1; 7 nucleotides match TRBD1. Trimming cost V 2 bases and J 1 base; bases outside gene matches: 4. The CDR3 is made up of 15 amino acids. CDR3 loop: CASSLQGEGNTEAFF. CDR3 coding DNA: TGTGCCAGCAGTTTACAGGGGGAGGGGAACACTGAAGCTTTCTTT.

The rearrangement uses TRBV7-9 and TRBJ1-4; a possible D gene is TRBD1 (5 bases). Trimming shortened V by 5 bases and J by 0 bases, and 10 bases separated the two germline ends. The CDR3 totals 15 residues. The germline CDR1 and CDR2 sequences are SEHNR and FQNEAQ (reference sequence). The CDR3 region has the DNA TGTGCCAGCAGCCCGGGGACCTCAACTAATGAAAAACTGTTTTTT. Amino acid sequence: CASSPGTSTNEKLFF. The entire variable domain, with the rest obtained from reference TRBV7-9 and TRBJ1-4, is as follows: DTGVSQNPRHKITKRGQNVTFRCDPISEHNRLYWYRQTLGQGPEFLTYFQNEAQLEKSRLLSDRFSAERPKGSFSTLEIQRTEQGDSAMYLCASSPGTSTNEKLFFGSGTQLSVL.

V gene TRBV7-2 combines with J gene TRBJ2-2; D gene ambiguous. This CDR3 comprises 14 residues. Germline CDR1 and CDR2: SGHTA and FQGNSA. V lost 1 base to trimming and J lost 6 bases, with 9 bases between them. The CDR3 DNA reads TGTGCCAGCAGCTTAGGATGGAGATCCGGGGAGCTGTTTTTT. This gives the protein CASSLGWRSGELFF.

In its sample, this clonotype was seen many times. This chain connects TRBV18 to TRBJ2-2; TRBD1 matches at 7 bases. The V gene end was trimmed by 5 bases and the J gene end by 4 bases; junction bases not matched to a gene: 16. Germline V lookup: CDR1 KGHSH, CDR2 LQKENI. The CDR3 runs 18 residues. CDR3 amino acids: CASSSTPGTADSTGELFF. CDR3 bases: TGTGCCAGCTCATCCACCCCCGGGACAGCCGACTCCACCGGGGAGCTGTTTTTT. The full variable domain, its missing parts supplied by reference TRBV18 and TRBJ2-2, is NAGVMQNPRHLVRRRGQEARLRCSPMKGHSHVYWYRQLPEEGLKFMVYLQKENIIDESGMPKERFSAEFPKEGPSILRIQQVVRGDSAAYFCASSSTPGTADSTGELFFGEGSRLTVL.

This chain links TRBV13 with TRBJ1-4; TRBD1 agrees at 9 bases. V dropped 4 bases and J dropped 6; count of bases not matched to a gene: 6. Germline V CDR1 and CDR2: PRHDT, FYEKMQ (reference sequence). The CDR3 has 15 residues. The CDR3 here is CASSSSRDRDEKLFF. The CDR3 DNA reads TGTGCCAGCAGCTCGAGCCGGGACAGGGATGAAAAACTGTTTTTT.

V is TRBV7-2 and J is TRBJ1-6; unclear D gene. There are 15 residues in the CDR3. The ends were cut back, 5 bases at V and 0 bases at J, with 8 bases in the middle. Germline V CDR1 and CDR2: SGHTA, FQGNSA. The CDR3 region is CASSATSSYNSPLHF. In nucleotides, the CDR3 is TGTGCCAGCAGCGCGACCAGCTCCTATAATTCACCCCTCCACTTT. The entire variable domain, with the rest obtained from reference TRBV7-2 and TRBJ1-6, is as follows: GAGVSQSPSNKVTEKGKDVELRCDPISGHTALYWYRQSLGQGLEFLIYFQGNSAPDKSGLPSDRFSAERTGGSVSTLTIQRTQQEDSAVYLCASSATSSYNSPLHFGNGTRLTVT.

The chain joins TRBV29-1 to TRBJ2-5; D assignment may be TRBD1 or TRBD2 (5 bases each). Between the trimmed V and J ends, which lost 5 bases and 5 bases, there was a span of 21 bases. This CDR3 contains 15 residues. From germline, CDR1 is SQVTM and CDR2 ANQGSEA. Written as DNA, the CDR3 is TGCAGCGTTTCGACCGGGACCGAGATAGGGGAGACCCAGTACTTC. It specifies CSVSTGTEIGETQYF.

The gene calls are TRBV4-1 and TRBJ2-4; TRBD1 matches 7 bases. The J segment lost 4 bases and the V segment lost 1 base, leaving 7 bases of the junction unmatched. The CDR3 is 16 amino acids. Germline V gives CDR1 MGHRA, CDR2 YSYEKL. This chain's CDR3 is CASSQGTGQLKNIQYF. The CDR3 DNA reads TGCGCCAGCAGCCAAGGGACAGGTCAGCTAAAAAACATTCAGTACTTC.

DNA for the CDR3: TGCGCCAGCAGCTCCCAGTTGAACACTGAAGCTTTCTTT. It yields the protein CASSSQLNTEAFF. The rearrangement links TRBV4-1 to TRBJ1-1; D remains unclear. V shed 5 bases and J shed 0 bases, with 7 bases lying between them. The CDR3 is made up of 13 amino acids. Germline CDR1 and CDR2: MGHRA and YSYEKL.

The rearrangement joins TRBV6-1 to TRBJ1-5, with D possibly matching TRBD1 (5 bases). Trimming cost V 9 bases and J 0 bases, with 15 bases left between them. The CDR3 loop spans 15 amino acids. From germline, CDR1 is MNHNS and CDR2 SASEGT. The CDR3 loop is CARGTAAYSNQPQHF. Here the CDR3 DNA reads TGTGCCAGAGGGACTGCAGCGTATAGCAATCAGCCCCAGCATTTT.

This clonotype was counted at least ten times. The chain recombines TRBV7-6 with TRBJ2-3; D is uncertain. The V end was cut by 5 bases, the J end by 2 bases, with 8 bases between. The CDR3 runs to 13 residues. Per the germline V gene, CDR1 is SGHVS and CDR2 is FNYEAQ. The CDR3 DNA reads TGTGCCAGCAGCCACACAGTCACAGATACGCAGTATTTT. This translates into CASSHTVTDTQYF.

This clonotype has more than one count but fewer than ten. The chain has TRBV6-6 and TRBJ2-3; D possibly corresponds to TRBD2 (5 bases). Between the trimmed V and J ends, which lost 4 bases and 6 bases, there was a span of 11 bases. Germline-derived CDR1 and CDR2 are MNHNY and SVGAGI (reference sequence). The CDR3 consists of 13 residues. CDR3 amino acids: CASSLSGMDTQYF. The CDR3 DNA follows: TGTGCCAGCAGTTTATCCGGGATGGATACGCAGTATTTT.

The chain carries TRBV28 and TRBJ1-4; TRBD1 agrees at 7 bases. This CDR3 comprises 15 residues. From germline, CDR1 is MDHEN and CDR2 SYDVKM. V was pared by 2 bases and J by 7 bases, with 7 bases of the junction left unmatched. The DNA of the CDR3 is TGTGCCAGCAGTTTACTACCAGGGGGTGGTGAAAAACTGTTTTTT. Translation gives CASSLLPGGGEKLFF.